Listed here are 13 T cell receptor beta chains from one sample, sequenced in a study of human T cells and chemical hapten exposure. Each CDR3 protein gets one entry after TCRdb re-called the RACE reads with MiXCR. The repertoire holds roughly 360,000 distinct CDR3 sequences, 4.8% seen once, with around 2.3% in the top ten. This sample's time point: patch test 1, 2 weeks after DPC sensitization. Indicated treatment: therapeutic diphenylcyclopropenone sensitization with weekly scalp DPC. The sequenced sample was whole blood, obtained in connection with sensitization to the hapten diphenylcyclopropenone (DPC). These receptors were obtained from a woman aged 45-59 years with alopecia areata. Some clones in this sample may be carry-over from other donors' samples.

The sample holds many counts of this clonotype. This chain links TRBV14 with TRBJ1-1; no firm D call. The germline V gene has CDR1 SGHDN and CDR2 FVKESK. Between the trimmed V and J ends, which lost 0 bases and 6 bases, there was a span of 8 bases. This CDR3 is built from 13 residues. CDR3 sequence: CASSQDLKSEAFF. The CDR3 nucleotides read TGTGCCAGCAGCCAAGATCTAAAGTCTGAAGCTTTCTTT.

This clonotype was seen ten or more times. This chain uses TRBV12-3 or TRBV12-4 with TRBJ2-7; possible D gene TRBD2, 6 bases. This CDR3 comprises 15 residues. Trimming took off 4 bases at V and 3 bases at J, with 16 bases between the two ends. CDR3 region: CASSSGDSRLYEQYF. For the CDR3, the DNA is TGTGCCAGCAGTTCTGGGGACTCACGACTCTACGAGCAGTACTTC.

The V and J genes are TRBV12-3 or TRBV12-4 and TRBJ1-4; D unresolved. CDR3 length: 13 residues. Trimming stripped 2 bases from V and 4 bases from J, with 5 bases between. The CDR3 is CASSLNGNEKLFF. DNA of the CDR3: TGTGCCAGCAGTTTAAACGGTAATGAAAAACTGTTTTTT.

This chain connects TRBV11-2 to TRBJ1-1; 7 positions match TRBD1. This CDR3 comprises 17 residues. The J segment lost 0 bases and the V segment lost 6 bases, leaving 13 bases of the junction unmatched. CDR1 is SGHAT and CDR2 is FQNNGV in the germline V gene. The CDR3 region is CASRRTRGSAVNTEAFF. CDR3 in DNA: TGTGCCAGCAGGCGGACCAGGGGGTCAGCCGTGAACACTGAAGCTTTCTTT. The whole variable domain, filled in from reference TRBV11-2 and TRBJ1-1, reads EAGVAQSPRYKIIEKRQSVAFWCNPISGHATLYWYQQILGQGPKLLIQFQNNGVVDDSQLPKDRFSAERLKGVDSTLKIQPAKLEDSAVYLCASRRTRGSAVNTEAFFGQGTRLTVV.

The chain employs TRBV6-5 and TRBJ2-1, with a weak D call TRBD1 (5 bases). This CDR3 has 14 residues. V lost 6 bases and J 8 bases, leaving 17 bases between the germline ends. Per the germline V gene, CDR1 is MNHEY and CDR2 is SVGAGI. CDR3 DNA sequence: TGTGCCAGCAGAGGGGCAGTAGGAGTGGATGAGCAGTTCTTC. It codes for CASRGAVGVDEQFF.

This clonotype was counted many times. The chain is built from TRBV12-3 or TRBV12-4 and TRBJ2-3, with 13 bases fitting TRBD2. This CDR3 is 20 amino acids long. V was clipped by 0 bases and J by 0 bases; unmatched bases: 9. CDR3 sequence reads: CASSLALLAGGRASTDTQYF. The CDR3 DNA sequence: TGTGCCAGCAGTTTAGCCTTACTAGCGGGGGGGCGAGCTAGCACAGATACGCAGTATTTT.

This clonotype was picked up a small number of times. The chain links TRBV6-5 to TRBJ2-7; 7 positions agree with TRBD1. The CDR3 extends over 14 amino acids. Unmatched junction bases numbered 9, after V lost 6 bases and J lost 4 bases. CDR1 and CDR2 from the germline V gene are MNHEY and SVGAGI. CDR3: CASRTAGTVYEQYF. As DNA, the CDR3 is TGTGCCAGCAGAACCGCCGGGACAGTGTACGAGCAGTACTTC.

The chain recombines TRBV11-2 with TRBJ1-4; 8 bases agree with TRBD1. After removal of 5 bases from V and 2 bases from J, the junction contained 10 bases not matched to a gene. The CDR3 sequence is 17 residues long. The germline V gene encodes CDR1 SGHAT and CDR2 FQNNGV. The CDR3 reads CASSDSTGAITNEKLFF. CDR3 bases: TGTGCCAGCAGCGACTCGACAGGGGCCATTACTAATGAAAAACTGTTTTTT.

This clonotype has a count of ten or more. The CDR3 sequence is CASSLDSAVGGNTIYF. Here the CDR3 DNA reads TGTGCCAGCAGCTTAGATTCGGCAGTAGGCGGAAACACCATATATTTT. The chain couples TRBV7-2 to TRBJ1-3; D is undetermined. V was cut by 1 base and J by 4 bases, with 14 bases left in between. Germline lookup yields CDR1 SGHTA and CDR2 FQGNSA. The CDR3 loop spans 16 amino acids.

The rearrangement links TRBV3-1 to TRBJ2-3; the D is unclear. Between the trimmed V and J ends, which lost 0 bases and 4 bases, there was a span of 11 bases. Germline lookup yields CDR1 LGHDT and CDR2 YNNKEL (reference sequence). The CDR3 is made up of 15 amino acids. For the CDR3, the DNA is TGTGCCAGCAGCCAAGATGGATTCGTGTCAGATACGCAGTATTTT. Translation: CASSQDGFVSDTQYF.

At least ten counts were recorded for this clonotype. The chain links TRBV29-1 to TRBJ1-5, with 9 bases matching TRBD1. V gave up 6 bases and J gave up 3 bases; unmatched junction bases: 3. CDR3 length: 13 amino acids. Germline CDR1 SQVTM, CDR2 ANQGSEA. Here the CDR3 DNA reads TGCAGCGTACGGACAGGGGACAATCAGCCCCAGCATTTT. This sequence encodes CSVRTGDNQPQHF.

This clonotype showed up many times. The rearrangement uses TRBV3-1 and TRBJ1-1, with 7 bases lining up with TRBD1. The V gene's germline CDR1 is LGHDT and CDR2 YNNKEL (reference sequence). The V and J ends lost 5 bases and 1 base, in that order; junction bases with no gene match: 10. The CDR3 is 16 residues long. CDR3 residues: CASSNTGTVKNTEAFF. The CDR3 DNA reads as TGTGCCAGCAGCAACACAGGGACAGTAAAGAACACTGAAGCTTTCTTT. Filled out from reference TRBV3-1 and TRBJ1-1, the complete variable domain reads DTAVSQTPKYLVTQMGNDKSIKCEQNLGHDTMYWYKQDSKKFLKIMFSYNNKELIINETVPNRFSPKSPDKAHLNLHINSLELGDSAVYFCASSNTGTVKNTEAFFGQGTRLTVV.

There are a few counts of this clonotype. The V gene is TRBV7-9, the J gene TRBJ2-1; D unclear. CDR3 length: 13 residues. Looked up from germline, CDR1 is SEHNR and CDR2 is FQNEAQ (reference sequence). The V end lost 1 base, the J end lost 6 bases, and 7 bases lay between the germline ends. This CDR3 is CASSLGYLNEQFF. The CDR3 DNA follows: TGTGCCAGCAGCTTAGGCTACCTCAATGAGCAGTTCTTC.